The clone carrying this T cell receptor beta chain was seen many times. Its antigen is not identified. This entry belongs to a study of T cells in Graves' hyperthyroidism and ophthalmopathy. Study as a whole: It was at initial diagnosis, before any treatment, that peripheral blood was collected. Study-level points and caveats: Blood also carried most thyroid clonotypes expanded above 0.001.

This CDR3 comprises 13 residues. The V and J ends lost 3 bases and 8 bases respectively, with 13 bases between them. Per germline, CDR1 MDHEN and CDR2 SYDVKM. From around 11 ml of fresh peripheral blood, PBMCs were isolated. It was RNA transcripts that yielded the amplified TCR beta CDR3 regions. When the TCR CDR3 underwent first-round RT-PCR, the HTBI primer set was used. TCRdb independently ran MiXCR on the multiplex PCR reads; one entry per CDR3 protein. The sample includes under 450,000 distinct CDR3 sequences, approximately 14% of them seen just once. What was sequenced was blood. This chain joins TRBV28 and TRBJ1-2; a possible D gene is TRBD1 (6 bases). The receptor was derived from a woman between 18 and 29 years old with Graves' hyperthyroidism. The chain's CDR3 is CASSFSGARGYTF. The CDR3 coding sequence is TGTGCCAGCAGTTTCTCGGGGGCGCGGGGCTACACCTTC.